Sequencing of this TCR beta chain was carried out in a study of blood T cell repertoires in COVID-19. The CDR3 is 15 residues long. V lost 0 bases to trimming and J lost 2 bases, with 12 bases between them. The germline gives CDR1 SGHKS, CDR2 YYEKEE (reference sequence). TCRdb's copy holds only in-frame clones and misses some; the assay was immunoSEQ multiplex PCR. In the table there are tens of thousands of clones, about 80% of which are singletons. Sequenced: peripheral blood. The receptor comes from a woman between 55 and 75 years old with acute or convalescent COVID-19. The V gene is TRBV5-5, the J gene TRBJ2-7; D gene unclear. The CDR3 nucleotides read TGTGCCAGCAGCTTGGATAAGCCTATGGCCTACGAGCAGTACTTC. This codes for CASSLDKPMAYEQYF.